This T cell receptor (beta chain) appears in the sequencing data of a study of cytomegalovirus exposure and HLA in healthy donors. Study summary: Clustering assigned about four fifths of the roughly 370 genotyped donors to the Caucasian-associated ancestry cluster. Study observations and caveats: A cluster of highly shared sequence variants was likely a sequencing artifact.

Note on this clone: Antigen specificity is unknown.

The V end lost 3 bases, the J end lost 7 bases, and 19 bases lay between the germline ends. Looked up from germline, CDR1 is MNHEY and CDR2 is SMNVEV (reference sequence). This CDR3 spans 15 amino acids. PCR used 60 Vbeta primers and 13 Jbeta primers. Here immunoSEQ multiplex PCR was the method, and the copy in TCRdb shows in-frame clones only, minus some. In the table there are 130,000 to 150,000 clones, 60% to 80% of which are singletons. Sequenced: PBMCs. The TCR originated in a male donor in good health and CMV-seronegative. The V gene is TRBV27, the J gene TRBJ2-7, with D perhaps matching TRBD1 (6 bases). CDR3 nucleotide sequence: TGTGCCAGCAGTTTCAATGGACAGACCCCTAGGGAGCAGTACTTC. Translated: CASSFNGQTPREQYF.